Following are 11 T cell receptor beta chains from one sample sequenced in a study of blood T cell repertoires in COVID-19. Method: immunoSEQ multiplex PCR; TCRdb's copy keeps in-frame clones and lacks some. The sample has 450,000 to 500,000 clones, about nine tenths seen once. Specimen: PBMCs or T cells enriched from blood (not recorded which). These receptor sequences come from a woman younger than 30 who had recovered from COVID-19.

V usage is TRBV4-1 and J usage is TRBJ1-5; TRBD1 is a possible D gene (6 bases). Trimming cost V 2 bases and J 3 bases, with 11 bases left between them. The V gene's germline CDR1 is MGHRA and CDR2 YSYEKL. The CDR3 has 15 residues. The chain's CDR3 is CASSQTQGNNQPQHF. In nucleotides, the CDR3 is TGCGCCAGCAGCCAAACACAGGGAAACAATCAGCCCCAGCATTTT.

J is TRBJ1-4 and V is TRBV3-1 (or the pseudogene TRBV3-2), with D maybe TRBD1 (6 bases). CDR1 and CDR2 (germline): LGHDT, YNNKEL (reference sequence). The CDR3 spans 16 residues. Trimming took off 4 bases at V and 0 bases at J, with 12 bases between the two ends. The CDR3 loop reads CASSPRQGTTNEKLFF. The CDR3 coding sequence is TGTGCCAGCAGCCCACGTCAGGGGACAACTAATGAAAAACTGTTTTTT.

The chain joins TRBV10-1 to TRBJ1-1, with D possibly being TRBD1 (5 bases). Looked up from germline, CDR1 is WNHNN and CDR2 is SYGVQD (reference sequence). This CDR3 has 13 amino acids. V gave up 0 bases and J gave up 7 bases, with 9 bases separating them. CDR3 sequence (DNA): TGCGCCAGCAGTGAGTCCCCCGACAGTGAAGCTTTCTTT. Translated: CASSESPDSEAFF.

V gene TRBV2 combines with J gene TRBJ2-3; TRBD2 aligns across 7 bases. Germline V lookup: CDR1 SNHLY, CDR2 FYNNEI. Losses at the gene ends were 5 bases for V and 0 bases for J; bases not matched to a gene: 11. This CDR3 contains 17 residues. CDR3 loop: CASSSFGLVGSTDTQYF. CDR3 DNA sequence: TGTGCCAGCAGTTCCTTTGGACTAGTCGGGAGCACAGATACGCAGTATTTT.

This chain connects TRBV6-5 to TRBJ1-1; TRBD1 might be the D (6 bases). This CDR3 spans 12 amino acids. The V end was cut by 10 bases, the J end by 3 bases, with 12 bases between. Germline-derived CDR1 and CDR2 are MNHEY and SVGAGI. CDR3 amino acids: CATWDTYTEAFF. The CDR3 DNA is TGTGCCACCTGGGACACCTACACTGAAGCTTTCTTT.

The CDR3 reads CASSLDRAGELFF. Written as DNA, the CDR3 is TGTGCCAGCAGCTTGGACAGGGCCGGGGAGCTGTTTTTT. The chain has TRBV11-3 and TRBJ2-2; 8 bases match TRBD1. This CDR3 spans 13 amino acids. V dropped 3 bases and J dropped 6; count of bases not matched to a gene: 0. The germline gives CDR1 SGHNT, CDR2 YENEEA.

This clone appeared a few times. The genes are TRBV7-9 and TRBJ2-7, with a possible D match to TRBD1 (5 bases). Trimming took off 3 bases at V and 5 bases at J, with 11 bases between the two ends. The CDR3 consists of 13 residues. Germline lookup yields CDR1 SEHNR and CDR2 FQNEAQ (reference sequence). The CDR3 protein is CASSLLRADEQYF. In DNA form, the CDR3 reads TGTGCCAGCAGCTTGCTCAGGGCGGACGAGCAGTACTTC.

The chain links TRBV30 to TRBJ2-7, with TRBD1 matching 8 bases. Germline lookup yields CDR1 GTSNPN and CDR2 SVGIG (reference sequence). Unmatched junction bases numbered 9, after V lost 5 bases and J lost 3 bases. This CDR3 region has 14 residues. The CDR3 DNA reads as TGTGCCTGGCAGCGCGGGACAGGAGACTACGAGCAGTACTTC. This gives the protein CAWQRGTGDYEQYF. The entire variable domain, with the rest obtained from reference TRBV30 and TRBJ2-7, is as follows: SQTIHQWPATLVQPVGSPLSLECTVEGTSNPNLYWYRQAAGRGLQLLFYSVGIGQISSEVPQNLSASRPQDRQFILSSKKLLLSDSGFYLCAWQRGTGDYEQYFGPGTRLTVT.

The gene calls are TRBV6-4 and TRBJ2-4, with a possible D match to TRBD2 (5 bases). V lost 5 bases to trimming and J lost 8 bases, with 13 bases between them. The CDR3 has 13 amino acids. The V gene's germline CDR1 is MRHNA and CDR2 SNTAGT. CDR3 protein: CASSFGIGDIQYF. CDR3 nucleotides: TGTGCCAGCAGTTTCGGAATCGGGGACATTCAGTACTTC.

CDR3 region: CAWTARDRENSPLHF. The CDR3 bases are TGTGCCTGGACCGCTCGGGACAGGGAGAATTCACCCCTCCACTTT. V is TRBV30 and J is TRBJ1-6; 9 nucleotides line up with TRBD1. The V gene end was trimmed by 4 bases and the J gene end by 7 bases; junction bases not matched to a gene: 8. The CDR3 totals 15 residues. Germline assignment: CDR1 GTSNPN and CDR2 SVGIG (reference sequence).

J is TRBJ1-2 and V is TRBV6-5; D ambiguous. Germline assignment: CDR1 MNHEY and CDR2 SVGAGI. The germline V and J ends were trimmed by 5 bases and 0 bases, with 10 bases remaining between them. The CDR3 is 14 residues long. This CDR3 is CASSRPLANYGYTF. DNA for the CDR3: TGTGCCAGCAGTCGTCCTTTAGCTAACTATGGCTACACCTTC.